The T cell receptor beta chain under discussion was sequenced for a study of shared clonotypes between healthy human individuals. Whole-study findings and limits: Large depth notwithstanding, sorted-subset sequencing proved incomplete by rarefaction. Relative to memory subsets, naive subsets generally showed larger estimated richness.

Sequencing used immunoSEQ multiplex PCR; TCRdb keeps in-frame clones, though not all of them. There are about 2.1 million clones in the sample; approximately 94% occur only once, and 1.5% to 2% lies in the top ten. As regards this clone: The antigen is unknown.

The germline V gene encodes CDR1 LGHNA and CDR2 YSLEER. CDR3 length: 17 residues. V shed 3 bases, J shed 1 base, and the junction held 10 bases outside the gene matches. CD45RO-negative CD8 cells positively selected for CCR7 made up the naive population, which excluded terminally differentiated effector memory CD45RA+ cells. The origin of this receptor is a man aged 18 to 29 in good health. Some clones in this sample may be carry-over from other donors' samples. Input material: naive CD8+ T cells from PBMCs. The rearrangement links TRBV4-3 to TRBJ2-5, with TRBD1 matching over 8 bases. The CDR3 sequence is CASSQDPTGGPQETQYF. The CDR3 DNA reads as TGCGCCAGCAGCCAGGATCCAACAGGGGGACCCCAAGAGACCCAGTACTTC.